These 15 T cell receptor beta chains came from one sample sequenced in a study of T cell responses to AZD1222 COVID-19 vaccine. Sequenced by immunoSEQ multiplex PCR; TCRdb stores in-frame clones only, minus some. Of 140,000 or so clones listed, roughly 86% are singletons. The specimen comprised peripheral blood, sampled 28 days after the second dose of the MenACWY control vaccine. The receptors originated from an adult who received the MenACWY meningococcal vaccine as a control.

J is TRBJ1-1 and V is TRBV7-9; 9 bases fit TRBD1. After removal of 3 bases from V and 5 bases from J, the junction contained 4 bases not matched to a gene. CDR3 length: 14 amino acids. Germline V gene lookup returns CDR1 SEHNR and CDR2 FQNEAQ (reference sequence). CDR3 sequence reads: CASSFRTGETEAFF. CDR3 coding DNA: TGTGCCAGCAGCTTTCGGACAGGGGAAACTGAAGCTTTCTTT.

The V gene is TRBV27, the J gene TRBJ2-3; D possibly corresponds to TRBD1 (6 bases). V shed 4 bases and J shed 1 base, with 9 bases lying between them. Germline loops: CDR1 MNHEY, CDR2 SMNVEV (reference sequence). CDR3 length: 14 amino acids. CDR3 in DNA: TGTGCCAGCAGTTGGAACAGGGGCACAGATACGCAGTATTTT. Amino acids: CASSWNRGTDTQYF.

Turning to this clone: Mismatch with germline at one junction end may stem from a read error. The J gene is TRBJ1-2, the V gene TRBV9; 7 bases fit TRBD1. Per germline, CDR1 SGDLS and CDR2 YYNGEE. The length of the CDR3 is 16 residues. The CDR3 protein is CASSSPSRGLGYGYTF. CDR3 in DNA: TGCGCCAGCAGCTCACCATCGAGGGGGCTGGGCTATGGCTACACCTTC.

This sequence joins TRBV9 and TRBJ2-5; D might be TRBD1 or TRBD2, each matching 5 bases. V lost 4 bases and J lost 2, with 18 bases in between. Germline-derived CDR1 and CDR2 are SGDLS and YYNGEE. The length of the CDR3 is 16 residues. The CDR3 DNA reads TGTGCCAGCAGCCCCTCGAGCCGGGACGAACAAGAGACCCAGTACTTC. This gives the protein CASSPSSRDEQETQYF.

The V and J genes are TRBV7-9 and TRBJ1-1; 9 bases align to TRBD1. With 4 bases clipped from V and 5 bases from J, the junction kept 8 bases outside the gene matches. The germline V gene encodes CDR1 SEHNR and CDR2 FQNEAQ (reference sequence). The CDR3 has 15 amino acids. The CDR3 region is CASSSGQGIRTEAFF. The CDR3 DNA reads TGTGCCAGCAGCTCGGGACAGGGTATTCGGACTGAAGCTTTCTTT.

The J gene is TRBJ2-5, the V gene TRBV5-6; D possibly corresponds to TRBD1 (6 bases). The CDR3 runs to 13 residues. The germline V gene has CDR1 SGHDT and CDR2 YYEEEE. The germline V and J ends were trimmed by 4 bases and 5 bases, with 12 bases remaining between them. CDR3 in amino acids: CASSLDRLETQYF. In DNA form, the CDR3 reads TGTGCCAGCAGCCTCGACAGGTTGGAGACCCAGTACTTC.

This rearrangement joins TRBV20-1 to TRBJ2-5, with D hard to call. V was shortened by 3 bases and J by 0 bases, with 8 bases between the two germline ends. Germline V gives CDR1 DFQATT, CDR2 SNEGSKA (reference sequence). The length of the CDR3 is 13 residues. The CDR3 loop is CSASVSNQETQYF. In DNA, the CDR3 is TGCAGTGCTAGTGTCAGTAACCAAGAGACCCAGTACTTC.

The rearrangement links TRBV7-2 to TRBJ2-2; D is unresolved. V was cut by 1 base and J by 4 bases, with 7 bases left in between. The CDR3 extends over 14 amino acids. Per germline, CDR1 SGHTA and CDR2 FQGNSA. For the CDR3, the DNA is TGTGCCAGCAGCTTAGAGGGCGGCACCGGGGAGCTGTTTTTT. Its protein product is CASSLEGGTGELFF.

The genes are TRBV19 and TRBJ1-5; possibly TRBD1 for D (6 bases). Trimming left V 8 bases short and J 6 bases short, with 23 bases between. The CDR3 totals 16 residues. Germline loops: CDR1 LNHDA, CDR2 SQIVND (reference sequence). DNA of the CDR3: TGTGCCAGTCAAATAACCCCCAGGACAGCGAGTCAGCCCCAGCATTTT. It yields the protein CASQITPRTASQPQHF.

As DNA, the CDR3 is TGCGCCAGCAGCTTATCCGGGACTAGCGAGAACGAGCAGTACTTC. Amino acid sequence: CASSLSGTSENEQYF. The J gene is TRBJ2-7, the V gene TRBV4-1; 10 bases are a match to TRBD2. Germline V gene sequence: CDR1 MGHRA, CDR2 YSYEKL. With 5 bases clipped from V and 5 bases from J, the junction kept 9 bases outside the gene matches. This CDR3 has 15 residues.

This chain uses TRBV6-6 with TRBJ1-2; TRBD1 agrees at 9 bases. CDR1 MNHNY and CDR2 SVGAGI come from the germline V gene (reference sequence). There are 15 residues in the CDR3. The V segment lost 4 bases and the J segment 4 bases; nucleotides outside the gene matches: 7. DNA for the CDR3: TGTGCCAGCAGTTCGTATAGGACAGGGGTCTATGGCTACACCTTC. Protein sequence: CASSSYRTGVYGYTF.

V is TRBV19 and J is TRBJ1-1, with D possibly being TRBD1 (5 bases). Trimming shortened V by 6 bases and J by 1 base, and 15 bases separated the two germline ends. The CDR3 is 15 residues long. Germline V CDR1 and CDR2: LNHDA, SQIVND (reference sequence). CDR3 bases: TGTGCCAGTAGGCGTCTGGGGGGAACGAACACTGAAGCTTTCTTT. This sequence encodes CASRRLGGTNTEAFF.

This clone was observed at least ten times. The chain couples TRBV28 to TRBJ1-6; 7 bases are shared with TRBD1. The germline V gene has CDR1 MDHEN and CDR2 SYDVKM. There are 14 residues in the CDR3. After removal of 3 bases from V and 9 bases from J, the junction contained 5 bases not matched to a gene. The CDR3 nucleotides read TGTGCCAGCAGTTTTCCTAGGGGGCTTTCACCCCTCCACTTT. This codes for CASSFPRGLSPLHF.

This chain joins TRBV7-9 and TRBJ2-3, with D possibly being TRBD1 (5 bases). CDR3 length equals 16 residues. V gave up 0 bases and J gave up 4 bases, with 14 bases separating them. The V gene's germline CDR1 is SEHNR and CDR2 FQNEAQ (reference sequence). The DNA for the CDR3 is TGTGCCAGCAGCTTAGCGGGATCAGGGAACCCAGATACGCAGTATTTT. It is translated as CASSLAGSGNPDTQYF.

The chain links TRBV9 to TRBJ2-1, with D maybe TRBD2 (7 bases). Germline V gene sequence: CDR1 SGDLS, CDR2 YYNGEE. Trimming removed 4 bases at V and 8 bases at J, with 13 bases between. The CDR3 sequence is 13 residues long. The CDR3 region has the DNA TGTGCCAGCAGCAGGGGGGGCAAGGATGAGCAGTTCTTC. Protein: CASSRGGKDEQFF. The whole variable domain, remainder taken from reference TRBV9 and TRBJ2-1, is DSGVTQTPKHLITATGQRVTLRCSPRSGDLSVYWYQQSLDQGLQFLIQYYNGEERAKGNILERFSAQQFPDLHSELNLSSLELGDSALYFCASSRGGKDEQFFGPGTRLTVL.